This T cell receptor (beta chain) was identified in a study of blood T cell repertoires in COVID-19. In the study overall: Sources were T cells, B-cell-depleted T cells, or PBMCs; the material itself was cDNA or gDNA.

Participants' own reports of clinical history determined their cohort assignment. Per the study methods: Nucleated cell counts were estimated from reference gene primer amplification. Measured with immunoSEQ multiplex PCR; TCRdb has only the in-frame clones, and not every one. The V and J calls and clone size come from that table; D and trimming were worked out from the DNA. There are about 140,000 clones in the sample; 70% to 90% occur only once, and approximately 3.6% lies in the top ten. Germline V gene sequence: CDR1 SNHLY, CDR2 FYNNEI. The CDR3 length is 14 residues. Trimming removed 3 bases at V and 6 bases at J, with 12 bases between.

The chain recombines TRBV2 with TRBJ1-5; no reliable D call. The sample consisted of PBMCs or T cells enriched from blood (not recorded which). The receptor was isolated from a woman between 50 and 59 years old with acute COVID-19. DNA of the CDR3: TGTGCCAGCAGTGATGAGGGAGGAGGTCAGCCCCAGCATTTT. It translates to CASSDEGGGQPQHF.